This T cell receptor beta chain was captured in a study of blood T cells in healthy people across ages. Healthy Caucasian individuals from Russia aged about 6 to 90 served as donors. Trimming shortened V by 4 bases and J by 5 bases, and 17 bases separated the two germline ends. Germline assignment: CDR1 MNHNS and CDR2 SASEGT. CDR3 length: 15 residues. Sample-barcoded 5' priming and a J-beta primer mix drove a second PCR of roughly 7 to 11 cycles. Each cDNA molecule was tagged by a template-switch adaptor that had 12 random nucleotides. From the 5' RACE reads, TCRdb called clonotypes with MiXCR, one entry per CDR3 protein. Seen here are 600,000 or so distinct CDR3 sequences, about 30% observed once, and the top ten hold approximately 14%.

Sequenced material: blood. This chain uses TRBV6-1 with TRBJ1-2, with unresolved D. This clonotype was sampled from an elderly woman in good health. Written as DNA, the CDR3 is TGTGCCAGCAGTGTAACGGTGGAAGGAGGATATGGCTACACCTTC. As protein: CASSVTVEGGYGYTF.